This T cell receptor (beta chain) is from a study of T cell responses to AZD1222 COVID-19 vaccine. Study information: Second doses at about 4 or about 12 weeks were pooled.

Here immunoSEQ multiplex PCR was the method, and the copy in TCRdb shows in-frame clones only, minus some. The sample holds tens of thousands of clones, 84% seen once. Study-wide results and limits: Across the whole spike, CD4 TCRs peaked at regions 160-218 and 743-854. Reportedly, nearly half the spike-specific TCRs target unmutated variant regions.

Germline-derived CDR1 and CDR2 are SGHTA and FQGNSA. CDR3 length: 14 residues. V lost 0 bases to trimming and J lost 11 bases; unmatched junction nucleotides: 5. Comments on this clone: Antigen: not known.

The TCR comes from an adult in good health. Here the sequenced sample was peripheral blood, taken on day 0 of AZD1222 vaccination. This rearrangement joins TRBV7-2 to TRBJ2-1, with 9 bases aligning to TRBD2. The CDR3 DNA reads as TGTGCCAGCAGCTTAGCGGGTGCGGGGGGGAAGCAGTTCTTC. Its translation is CASSLAGAGGKQFF.